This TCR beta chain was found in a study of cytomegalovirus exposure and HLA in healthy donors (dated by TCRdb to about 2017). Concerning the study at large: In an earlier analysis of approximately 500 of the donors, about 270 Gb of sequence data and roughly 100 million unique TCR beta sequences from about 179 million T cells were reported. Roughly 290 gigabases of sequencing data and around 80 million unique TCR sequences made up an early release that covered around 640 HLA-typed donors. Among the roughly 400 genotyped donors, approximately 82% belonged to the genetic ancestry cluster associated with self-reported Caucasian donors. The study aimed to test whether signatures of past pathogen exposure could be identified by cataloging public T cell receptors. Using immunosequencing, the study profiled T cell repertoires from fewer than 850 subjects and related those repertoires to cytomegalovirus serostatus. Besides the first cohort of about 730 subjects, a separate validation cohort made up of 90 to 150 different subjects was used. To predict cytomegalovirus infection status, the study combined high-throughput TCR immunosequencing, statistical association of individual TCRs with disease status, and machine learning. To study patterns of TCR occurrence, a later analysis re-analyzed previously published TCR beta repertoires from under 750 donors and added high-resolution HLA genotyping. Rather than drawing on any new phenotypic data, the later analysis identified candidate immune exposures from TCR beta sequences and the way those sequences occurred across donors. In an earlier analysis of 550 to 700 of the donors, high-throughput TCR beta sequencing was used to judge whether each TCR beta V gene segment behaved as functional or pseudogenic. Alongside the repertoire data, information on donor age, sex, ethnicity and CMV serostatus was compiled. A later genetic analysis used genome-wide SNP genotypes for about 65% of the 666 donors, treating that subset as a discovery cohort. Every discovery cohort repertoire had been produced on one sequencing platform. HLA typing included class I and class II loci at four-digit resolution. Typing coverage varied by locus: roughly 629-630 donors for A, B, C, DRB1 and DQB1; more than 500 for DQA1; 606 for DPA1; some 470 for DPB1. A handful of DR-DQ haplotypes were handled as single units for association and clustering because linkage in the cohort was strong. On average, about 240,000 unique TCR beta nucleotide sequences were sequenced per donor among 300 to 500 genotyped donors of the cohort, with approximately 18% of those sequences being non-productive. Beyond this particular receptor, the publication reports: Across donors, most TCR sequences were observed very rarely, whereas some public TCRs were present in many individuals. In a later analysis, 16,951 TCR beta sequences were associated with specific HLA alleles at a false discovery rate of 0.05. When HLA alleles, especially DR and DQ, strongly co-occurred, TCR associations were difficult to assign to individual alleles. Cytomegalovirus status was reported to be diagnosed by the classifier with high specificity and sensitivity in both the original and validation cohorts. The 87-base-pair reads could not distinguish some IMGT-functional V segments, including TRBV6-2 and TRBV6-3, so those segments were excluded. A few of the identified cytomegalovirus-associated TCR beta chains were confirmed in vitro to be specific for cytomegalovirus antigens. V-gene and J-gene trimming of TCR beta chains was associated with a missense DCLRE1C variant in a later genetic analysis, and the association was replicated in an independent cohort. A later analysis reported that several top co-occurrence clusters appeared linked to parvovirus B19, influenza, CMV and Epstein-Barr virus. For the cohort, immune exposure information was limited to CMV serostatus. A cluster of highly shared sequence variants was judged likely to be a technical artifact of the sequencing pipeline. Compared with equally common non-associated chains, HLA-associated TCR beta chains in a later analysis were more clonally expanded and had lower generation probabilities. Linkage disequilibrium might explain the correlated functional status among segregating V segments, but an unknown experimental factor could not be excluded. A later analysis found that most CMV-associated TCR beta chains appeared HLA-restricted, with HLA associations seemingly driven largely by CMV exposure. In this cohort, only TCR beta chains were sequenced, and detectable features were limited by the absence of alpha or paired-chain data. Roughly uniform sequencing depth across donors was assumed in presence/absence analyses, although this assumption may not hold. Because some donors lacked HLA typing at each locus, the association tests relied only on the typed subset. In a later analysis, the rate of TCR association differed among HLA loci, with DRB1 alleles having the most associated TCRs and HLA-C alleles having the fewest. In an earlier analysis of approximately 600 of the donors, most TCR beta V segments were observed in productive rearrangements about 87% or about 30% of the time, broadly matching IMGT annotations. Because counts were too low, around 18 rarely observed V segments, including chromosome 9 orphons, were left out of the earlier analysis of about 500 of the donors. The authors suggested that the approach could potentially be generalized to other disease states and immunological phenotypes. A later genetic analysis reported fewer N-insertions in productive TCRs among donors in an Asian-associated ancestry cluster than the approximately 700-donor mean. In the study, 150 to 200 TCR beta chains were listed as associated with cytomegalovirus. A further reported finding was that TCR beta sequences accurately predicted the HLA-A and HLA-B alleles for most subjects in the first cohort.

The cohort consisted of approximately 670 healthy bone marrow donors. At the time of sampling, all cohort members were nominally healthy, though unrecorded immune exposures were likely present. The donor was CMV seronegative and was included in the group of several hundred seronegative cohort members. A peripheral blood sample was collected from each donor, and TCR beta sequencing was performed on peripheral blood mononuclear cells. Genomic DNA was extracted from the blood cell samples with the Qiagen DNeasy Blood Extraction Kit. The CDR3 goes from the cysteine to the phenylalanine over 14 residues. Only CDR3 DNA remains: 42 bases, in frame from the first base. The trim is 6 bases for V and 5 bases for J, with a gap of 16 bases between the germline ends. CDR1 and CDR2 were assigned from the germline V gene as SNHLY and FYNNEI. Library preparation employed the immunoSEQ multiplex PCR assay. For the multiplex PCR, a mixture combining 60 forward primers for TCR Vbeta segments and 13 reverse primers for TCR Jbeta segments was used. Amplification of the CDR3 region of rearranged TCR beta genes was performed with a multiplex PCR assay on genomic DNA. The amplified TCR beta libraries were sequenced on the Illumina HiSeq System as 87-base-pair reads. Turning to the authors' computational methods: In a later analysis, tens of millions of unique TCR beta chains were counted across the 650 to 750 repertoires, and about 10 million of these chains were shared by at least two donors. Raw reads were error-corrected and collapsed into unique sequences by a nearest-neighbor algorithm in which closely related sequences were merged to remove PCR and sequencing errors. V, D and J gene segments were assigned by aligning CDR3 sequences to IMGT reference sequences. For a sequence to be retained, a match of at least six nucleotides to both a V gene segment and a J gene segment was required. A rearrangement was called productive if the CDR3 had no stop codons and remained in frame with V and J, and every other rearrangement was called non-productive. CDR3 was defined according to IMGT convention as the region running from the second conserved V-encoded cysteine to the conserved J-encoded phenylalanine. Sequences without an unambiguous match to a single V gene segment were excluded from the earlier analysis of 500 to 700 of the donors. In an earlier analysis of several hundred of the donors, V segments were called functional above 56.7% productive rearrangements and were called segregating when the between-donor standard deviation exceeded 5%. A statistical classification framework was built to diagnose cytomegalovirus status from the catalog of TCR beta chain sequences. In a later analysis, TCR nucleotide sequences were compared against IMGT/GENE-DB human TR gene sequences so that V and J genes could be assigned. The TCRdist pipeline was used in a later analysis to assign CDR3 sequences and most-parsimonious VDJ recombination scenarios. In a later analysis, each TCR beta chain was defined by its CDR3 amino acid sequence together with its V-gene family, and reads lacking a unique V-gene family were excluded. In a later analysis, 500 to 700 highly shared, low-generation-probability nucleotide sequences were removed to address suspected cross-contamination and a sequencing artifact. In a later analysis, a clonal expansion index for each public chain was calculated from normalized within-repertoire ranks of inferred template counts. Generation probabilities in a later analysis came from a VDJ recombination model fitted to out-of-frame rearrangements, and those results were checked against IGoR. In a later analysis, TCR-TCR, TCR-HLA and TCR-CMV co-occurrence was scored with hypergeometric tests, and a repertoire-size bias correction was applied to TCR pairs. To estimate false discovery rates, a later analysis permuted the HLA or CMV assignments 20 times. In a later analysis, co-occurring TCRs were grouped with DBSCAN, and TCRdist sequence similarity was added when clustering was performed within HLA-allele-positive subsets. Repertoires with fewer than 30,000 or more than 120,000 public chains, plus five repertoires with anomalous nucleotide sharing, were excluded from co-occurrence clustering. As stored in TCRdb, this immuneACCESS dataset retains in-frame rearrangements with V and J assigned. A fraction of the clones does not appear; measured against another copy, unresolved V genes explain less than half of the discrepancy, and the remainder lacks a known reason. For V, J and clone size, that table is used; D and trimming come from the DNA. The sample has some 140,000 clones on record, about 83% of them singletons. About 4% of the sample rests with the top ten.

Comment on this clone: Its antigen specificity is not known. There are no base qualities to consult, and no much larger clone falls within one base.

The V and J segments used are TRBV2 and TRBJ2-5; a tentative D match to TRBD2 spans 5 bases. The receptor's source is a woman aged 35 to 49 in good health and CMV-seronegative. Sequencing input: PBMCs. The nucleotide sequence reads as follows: TGTGCCAGCAGGGCTGGACTGGGTCTGGAGACCCAGTACTTC. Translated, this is CASRAGLGLETQYF.